This is a list of T cell receptor beta chains from one sample in a study of blood T cell repertoires in COVID-19. This table comes from immunoSEQ multiplex PCR, and its TCRdb copy is limited to in-frame clones, with some not included. The sample has about 45,000 clones; roughly nine tenths are singletons. Sequencing was carried out using peripheral blood. These receptor sequences come from a human donor in a cohort sampled during active COVID-19. CDR3s include the opening cysteine and the closing phenylalanine or tryptophan. Fields, in order: clone size, J gene, V gene, CDR3 protein. Expanded clones are given a class, and other clones once, few, many or no size at all.

- | TRBJ2-7 | TRBV6-1 | CASSEGSYEQYF
- | TRBJ2-1 | TRBV2 | CASSTNRDRLSDEQFF
- | TRBJ2-7 | TRBV27 | CASRPTGGSYEQYF
- | TRBJ2-3 | TRBV29-1 | CSVSRVNTDTQYF
few | TRBJ1-6 | TRBV5-1 | CASSQTGVNSPLHF
once | TRBJ2-7 | TRBV15 | CATSRGAVFLAGFNEQYF
- | TRBJ1-1 | TRBV15 | CAPFREPEAFF
- | TRBJ2-7 | TRBV4-1 | CASSQTGIINEQYF
- | TRBJ2-7 | TRBV12-3/TRBV12-4 | CASSGGSYEQYF
- | TRBJ2-7 | TRBV7-6 | CASSLLPPSGLGNYEQYF
- | TRBJ2-5 | TRBV28 | CASSTFQETQYF
- | TRBJ2-1 | TRBV12-3/TRBV12-4 | CASRVAYEQFF
- | TRBJ2-7 | TRBV13 | CASSLGEGYEQYF
once | TRBJ2-7 | TRBV11-3 | CASSFGHSSYEQYF
- | TRBJ2-3 | TRBV5-1 | CASSLLQGQYDTQYF
- | TRBJ1-2 | TRBV10-1 | CASSPGSIYGYTF
- | TRBJ2-3 | TRBV4-2 | CASSPGLATDTQYF
few | TRBJ1-5 | TRBV29-1 | CSVRDTGQPQHF
- | TRBJ1-2 | TRBV6-1 | CASSDRAVRHF
- | TRBJ2-1 | TRBV12-3/TRBV12-4 | CASLSRGEQFF
- | TRBJ1-6 | TRBV19 | CASRPRDRGPTGSPLHF
- | TRBJ2-3 | TRBV19 | CASSAARAYTDTQYF
- | TRBJ1-1 | TRBV7-9 | CASSVYGNTEAFF
- | TRBJ2-7 | TRBV5-4 | CASSPRAGSYEQYF